These T cell receptor beta chains were read from a single sample in a study of blood T cell repertoires in COVID-19. Produced via immunoSEQ multiplex PCR; TCRdb's table is partial and in-frame only. This repertoire shows about 200,000 clones, 85% found once; its top ten account for approximately 0.97%. The specimen was peripheral blood. The source of these receptors is a man in his sixties with COVID-19, enrolled during active disease. Both conserved end residues are part of each CDR3. Each record gives: V gene, D gene, J gene, clone size, CDR3 protein, CDR3 DNA. A D gene is named only where the DNA matches it firmly. The size entry is marked missing in some rows and otherwise reads once, few, many or a size class.

TRBV7-8	TRBD1	TRBJ1-4	NA	CASSRRVGQPNEKLFF	TGTGCCAGCAGCCGTCGAGTGGGACAGCCAAATGAAAAACTGTTTTTT
TRBV19	TRBD1	TRBJ1-3	few	CASSVSGGPGNTIYF	TGTGCCAGTAGTGTTTCAGGGGGCCCTGGAAACACCATATATTTT
TRBV6-1	TRBD1	TRBJ1-5	NA	CASSEADGTGRVSNQPQHF	TGTGCCAGCAGTGAAGCAGACGGGACAGGTAGGGTTAGCAATCAGCCCCAGCATTTT
TRBV6-5	NA	TRBJ1-2	NA	CASGRGLYGYTF	TGTGCCAGCGGGCGGGGACTCTATGGCTACACCTTC
TRBV5-6	TRBD1	TRBJ2-5	once	CASSGRTGYQETQYF	TGTGCCAGCAGCGGGCGGACAGGGTACCAAGAGACCCAGTACTTC
TRBV29-1	NA	TRBJ1-5	once	CSARTSPNQPQHF	TGCAGCGCCAGGACATCTCCCAATCAGCCCCAGCATTTT
TRBV18	NA	TRBJ2-7	NA	CASSRQGYEQYF	TGTGCCAGCTCACGGCAGGGATACGAGCAGTACTTC
TRBV7-2	TRBD1	TRBJ1-2	few	CASSSFVGQGIYGYTF	TGTGCCAGCAGCTCCTTCGTGGGACAGGGAATCTATGGCTACACCTTC
TRBV9	NA	TRBJ2-1	once	CASKQGVSSSYNEQFF	TGTGCCAGCAAACAAGGGGTTTCTAGCTCCTACAATGAGCAGTTCTTC
TRBV19	TRBD1	TRBJ2-1	NA	CASSERGQLTYNEQFF	TGTGCCAGTAGCGAACGGGGACAGTTAACCTACAATGAGCAGTTCTTC
TRBV6-2/TRBV6-3	TRBD2	TRBJ2-1	NA	CASSYPHAGVVNEQFF	TGTGCCAGCAGTTACCCCCACGCGGGAGTGGTTAATGAGCAGTTCTTC
TRBV7-9	TRBD1	TRBJ1-5	NA	CASSLGAGGPPQHF	TGTGCCAGCAGCTTAGGGGCAGGGGGCCCGCCCCAGCATTTT
TRBV28	NA	TRBJ1-4	NA	CAILGADVATNEKLFF	TGTGCCATCCTAGGGGCGGACGTTGCAACTAATGAAAAACTGTTTTTT
TRBV28	TRBD1	TRBJ2-3	NA	CASSPRQGNTDTQYF	TGTGCCAGCAGCCCTCGACAGGGGAATACAGATACGCAGTATTTT
TRBV13	NA	TRBJ1-6	NA	CASSFRNSPLHF	TGTGCCAGCAGCTTTCGTAATTCACCCCTCCACTTT
TRBV6-5	NA	TRBJ1-2	NA	CASRRVDYGYTF	TGTGCCAGCCGAAGAGTAGACTATGGCTACACCTTC
TRBV5-6	NA	TRBJ1-2	few	CASSLRLGSSYTF	TGTGCCAGCAGCTTGCGGCTGGGGAGCAGCTACACCTTC
TRBV5-4	NA	TRBJ1-1	NA	CASRGLNTEAFF	TGTGCCAGCAGAGGACTTAACACTGAAGCTTTCTTT
TRBV4-2	NA	TRBJ1-1	few	CASSQAGQGQGSAFF	TGTGCCAGCAGCCAAGCTGGCCAAGGGCAGGGGAGCGCTTTCTTT
TRBV4-2	NA	TRBJ1-1	NA	CASSRAVTEAFF	TGTGCCAGCAGCCGGGCAGTCACTGAAGCTTTCTTT
TRBV5-1	NA	TRBJ2-5	once	CASSQTTRQLQETQYF	TGCGCCAGCAGCCAAACCACCCGACAGTTACAAGAGACCCAGTACTTC
TRBV5-4	NA	TRBJ1-1	NA	CASSTRGLEAFF	TGTGCCAGCAGCACAAGAGGGCTTGAAGCTTTCTTT
TRBV5-4	TRBD1	TRBJ2-1	NA	CASSSRGLLGSSYNEQFF	TGTGCCAGCAGCTCAAGGGGGCTTTTGGGTAGCTCCTACAATGAGCAGTTCTTC
TRBV5-1	NA	TRBJ2-1	once	CASSLAVFSYNEQFF	TGCGCCAGCAGCTTAGCGGTATTCTCCTACAATGAGCAGTTCTTC
TRBV4-1	TRBD2	TRBJ2-3	NA	CASSLWAGGLTDTQYF	TGCGCCAGCAGCCTCTGGGCGGGGGGTCTCACAGATACGCAGTATTTT
TRBV7-2	NA	TRBJ2-7	NA	CASSSGQAGEQYF	TGTGCCAGCAGTTCCGGACAGGCGGGAGAGCAGTACTTC
TRBV5-1	TRBD2	TRBJ2-1	NA	CASSLDLAGANEQFF	TGCGCCAGCAGCTTGGATCTAGCGGGAGCTAATGAGCAGTTCTTC
TRBV2	NA	TRBJ1-2	NA	CASSENSYGYTF	TGTGCCAGCAGTGAAAACAGCTATGGCTACACCTTC
TRBV7-3	NA	TRBJ2-1	NA	CASSLRGGEQFF	TGTGCCAGCAGCTTAAGGGGCGGTGAGCAGTTCTTC
TRBV9	TRBD1	TRBJ1-5	NA	CASSLSARGEPQHF	TGTGCCAGCAGCCTTTCCGCCAGGGGGGAGCCCCAGCATTTT
TRBV28	TRBD1	TRBJ1-5	NA	CASSPDRGNQPQHF	TGTGCCAGCAGCCCGGACAGGGGGAATCAGCCCCAGCATTTT
TRBV19	NA	TRBJ1-5	NA	CASSIGPGGQHF	TGTGCCAGTAGTATAGGGCCGGGTGGCCAGCATTTT
TRBV10-3	TRBD2	TRBJ2-7	NA	CATRGTSGRGGFYEQYF	TGTGCCACCCGTGGGACTAGCGGGAGAGGAGGGTTCTACGAGCAGTACTTC
TRBV2	NA	TRBJ1-5	NA	CASSEESPPQPQHF	TGTGCCAGCAGCGAGGAGTCTCCCCCCCAGCCCCAGCATTTT
TRBV5-6	NA	TRBJ2-4	NA	CASSLAGAAKNIQYF	TGTGCCAGCAGCTTGGCGGGAGCGGCCAAAAACATTCAGTACTTC
TRBV4-3	TRBD2	TRBJ2-7	NA	CASSPRPDGGTEEQYF	TGCGCCAGCAGCCCCCGCCCAGACGGGGGGACGGAAGAGCAGTACTTC
TRBV6-6	NA	TRBJ2-2	NA	CASRTGQITGELFF	TGTGCCAGCAGAACCGGACAGATCACCGGGGAGCTGTTTTTT
TRBV6-4	TRBD2	TRBJ2-1	NA	CASSDGGLAGGSKQFF	TGTGCCAGCAGTGATGGGGGCCTAGCGGGAGGGTCGAAGCAGTTCTTC
TRBV5-1	NA	TRBJ1-6	NA	CASTLGQSGSPLHF	TGCGCCAGCACCCTAGGCCAGTCGGGTTCACCCCTCCACTTT
TRBV3-1/TRBV3-2	TRBD1	TRBJ1-1	few	CASSQEGQGVFNTEAFF	TGTGCCAGCAGCCAAGAGGGACAGGGGGTTTTCAACACTGAAGCTTTCTTT
TRBV5-1	TRBD1	TRBJ2-2	once	CASSSTGQGVAGELFF	TGCGCCAGCAGCTCCACGGGACAGGGTGTAGCCGGGGAGCTGTTTTTT
TRBV19	NA	TRBJ1-5	NA	CASSMGRLQAQHF	TGTGCCAGTAGTATGGGTCGCCTCCAGGCCCAGCATTTT
TRBV3-1/TRBV3-2	TRBD1	TRBJ2-5	NA	CASSQGTGESETQYF	TGTGCCAGCAGCCAAGGGACAGGGGAGTCGGAGACCCAGTACTTC
TRBV28	NA	TRBJ1-6	once	CASRSGLNSPLHF	TGTGCCAGCAGGAGCGGGCTCAATTCACCCCTCCACTTT
TRBV7-9	NA	TRBJ1-5	NA	CASSLDSRGQPQHF	TGTGCCAGCAGCTTAGACAGTCGGGGTCAGCCCCAGCATTTT
TRBV28	NA	TRBJ2-1	once	CASSSPPGGYNEQFF	TGTGCCAGCAGTTCCCCTCCGGGTGGATACAATGAGCAGTTCTTC
TRBV5-1	NA	TRBJ2-5	NA	CASSLEGVQETQYF	TGCGCCAGCAGCTTGGAAGGAGTACAAGAGACCCAGTACTTC
TRBV28	NA	TRBJ1-2	NA	CASSLGLRSKGYTF	TGTGCCAGCAGTTTAGGGCTCAGGTCCAAAGGCTACACCTTC
TRBV4-1	NA	TRBJ1-1	once	CASSQVQGIPEAFF	TGCGCCAGCAGCCAAGTGCAGGGAATCCCTGAAGCTTTCTTT
TRBV19	TRBD1	TRBJ1-2	NA	CASTGTGENYGYTF	TGTGCCAGTACCGGGACAGGGGAGAACTATGGCTACACCTTC